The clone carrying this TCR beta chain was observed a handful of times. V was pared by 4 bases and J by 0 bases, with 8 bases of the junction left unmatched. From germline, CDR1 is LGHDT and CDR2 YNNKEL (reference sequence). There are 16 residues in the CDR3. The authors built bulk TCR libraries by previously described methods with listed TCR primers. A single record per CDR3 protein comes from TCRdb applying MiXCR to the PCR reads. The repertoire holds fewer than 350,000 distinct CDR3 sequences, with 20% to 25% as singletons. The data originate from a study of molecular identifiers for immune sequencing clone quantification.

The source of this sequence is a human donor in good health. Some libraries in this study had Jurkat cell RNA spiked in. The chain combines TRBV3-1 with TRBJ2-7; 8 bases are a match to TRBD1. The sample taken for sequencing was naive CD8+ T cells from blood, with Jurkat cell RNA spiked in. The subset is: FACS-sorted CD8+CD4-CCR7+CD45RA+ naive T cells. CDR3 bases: TGTGCCAGCAGCCCGACGCGGACAGGGAACTCCTACGAGCAGTACTTC. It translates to CASSPTRTGNSYEQYF.